Listed below are T cell receptor beta chains from one sample, sequenced in a study of PD-1 blockade in mismatch repair-deficient tumors. Profiling relied on immunoSEQ multiplex PCR, and the TCRdb table lists in-frame clones only, not all of them. The sample lists approximately 79,000 clones, approximately 78% occurring once. Source: peripheral blood, taken 44 weeks after starting pembrolizumab. The receptors shown here come from an adult with mismatch repair-deficient cancer. CDR3s include the opening cysteine and the closing phenylalanine or tryptophan. Fields, in order: CDR3 length, D gene, V gene, clone size, J gene, CDR3 DNA, CDR3 protein. D genes are given only for firm matches. A row's size may be missing; if present it is once, few, many or a size class.

13	NA	TRBV6-1	NA	TRBJ1-2	TGTGCCAGCATCTTACAGGGAATGAACGGCTACACCTTC	CASILQGMNGYTF
15	NA	TRBV6-6	NA	TRBJ2-1	TGTGCCAGCTACTCGTCGGGGAGGAGCCACAATGAGCAGTTCTTC	CASYSSGRSHNEQFF
15	TRBD1	TRBV7-2	NA	TRBJ1-2	TGTGCCAGCAGCTTACAGACCCGGCAGGGGGACGGCTACACCTTC	CASSLQTRQGDGYTF
15	TRBD1	TRBV6-5	NA	TRBJ1-5	TGTGCCAGCAGTTACGGGACAGGGGGCAATCAGCCCCAGCATTTT	CASSYGTGGNQPQHF
16	TRBD2	TRBV12-5	NA	TRBJ2-3	TGTGCTAGTGGCCGCGGCGGGAGCTTGGACACAGATACGCAGTATTTT	CASGRGGSLDTDTQYF
11	NA	TRBV11-2	NA	TRBJ2-7	TGTGCCAGCAGCTTGGTGGGGACGGCCTACTTC	CASSLVGTAYF
16	NA	TRBV27	once	TRBJ1-4	TGTGCCAGCAGTCCCCGTGTGACCCTTCCTAATGAAAAACTGTTTTTT	CASSPRVTLPNEKLFF
11	NA	TRBV20-1	NA	TRBJ1-1	TGCAGTGCTAGTGGGGGGACTGAAGCTTTCTTT	CSASGGTEAFF
19	TRBD2	TRBV7-9	NA	TRBJ2-3	TGTGCCAGCAGCTTGGGGGCCGGGGTAGCGGGAGGAGTTGCCGATACGCAGTATTTT	CASSLGAGVAGGVADTQYF
15	NA	TRBV7-8	NA	TRBJ1-3	TGTGCCAGCGGCTCCCGTGGGGGGACTGGAAACACCATATATTTT	CASGSRGGTGNTIYF
12	NA	TRBV6-1	NA	TRBJ2-5	TGTGCCAGCGAACGGACCTTGGAGACCCAGTACTTC	CASERTLETQYF
13	NA	TRBV7-3	NA	TRBJ1-1	TGTGCCAGCAGCCGAATGGGGGAAACTGAAGCTTTCTTT	CASSRMGETEAFF
15	TRBD2	TRBV25-1	few	TRBJ2-7	TGTGCCAGCAGTGCCCTAGCGGGAATAGCCTACGAGCAGTACTTC	CASSALAGIAYEQYF